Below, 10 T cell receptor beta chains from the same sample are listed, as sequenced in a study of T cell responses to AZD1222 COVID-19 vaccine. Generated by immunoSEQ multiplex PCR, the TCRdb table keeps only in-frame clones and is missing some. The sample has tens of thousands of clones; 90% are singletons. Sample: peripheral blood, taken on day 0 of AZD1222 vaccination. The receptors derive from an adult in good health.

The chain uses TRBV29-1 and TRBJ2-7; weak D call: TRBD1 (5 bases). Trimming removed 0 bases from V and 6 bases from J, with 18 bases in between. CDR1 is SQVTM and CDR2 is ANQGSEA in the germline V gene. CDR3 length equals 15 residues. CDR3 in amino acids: CSVEDRRQGRSEQYF. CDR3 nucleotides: TGCAGCGTTGAAGATCGACGGCAGGGAAGGAGCGAGCAGTACTTC.

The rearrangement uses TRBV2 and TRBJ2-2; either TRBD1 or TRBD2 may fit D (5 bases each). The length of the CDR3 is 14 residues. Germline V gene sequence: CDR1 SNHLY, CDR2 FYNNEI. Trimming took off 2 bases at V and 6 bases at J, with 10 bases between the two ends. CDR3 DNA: TGTGCCAGCAGTGAACGCCGGGACGCCGGGGAGCTGTTTTTT. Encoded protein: CASSERRDAGELFF.

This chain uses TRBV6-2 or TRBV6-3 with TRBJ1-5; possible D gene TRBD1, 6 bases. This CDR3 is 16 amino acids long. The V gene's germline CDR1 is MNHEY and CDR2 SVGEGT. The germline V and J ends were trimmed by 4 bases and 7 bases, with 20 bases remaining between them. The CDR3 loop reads CASSSAPRQDLQPQHF. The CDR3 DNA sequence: TGTGCCAGCAGTTCAGCACCGAGACAGGACCTCCAGCCCCAGCATTTT.

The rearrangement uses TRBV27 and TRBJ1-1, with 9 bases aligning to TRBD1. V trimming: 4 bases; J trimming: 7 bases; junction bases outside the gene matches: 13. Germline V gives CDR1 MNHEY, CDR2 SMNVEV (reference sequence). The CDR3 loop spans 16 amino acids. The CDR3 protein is CASSSNPGQGPIEAFF. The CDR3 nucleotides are TGTGCCAGCAGTTCAAATCCGGGACAGGGTCCCATTGAAGCTTTCTTT.

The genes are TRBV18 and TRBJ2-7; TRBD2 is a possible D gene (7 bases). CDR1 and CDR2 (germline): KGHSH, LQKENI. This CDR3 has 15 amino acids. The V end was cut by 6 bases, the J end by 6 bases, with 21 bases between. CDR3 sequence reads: CASSNIGGAMGEQYF. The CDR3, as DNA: TGTGCCAGCTCCAACATTGGGGGGGCGATGGGCGAGCAGTACTTC. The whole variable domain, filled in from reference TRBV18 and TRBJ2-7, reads NAGVMQNPRHLVRRRGQEARLRCSPMKGHSHVYWYRQLPEEGLKFMVYLQKENIIDESGMPKERFSAEFPKEGPSILRIQQVVRGDSAAYFCASSNIGGAMGEQYFGPGTRLTVT.

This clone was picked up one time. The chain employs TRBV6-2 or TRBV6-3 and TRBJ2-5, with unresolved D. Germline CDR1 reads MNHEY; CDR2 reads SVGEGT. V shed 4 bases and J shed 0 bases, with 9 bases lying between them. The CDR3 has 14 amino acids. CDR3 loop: CASSLARYQETQYF. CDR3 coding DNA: TGTGCCAGCAGTTTAGCCCGGTACCAAGAGACCCAGTACTTC.

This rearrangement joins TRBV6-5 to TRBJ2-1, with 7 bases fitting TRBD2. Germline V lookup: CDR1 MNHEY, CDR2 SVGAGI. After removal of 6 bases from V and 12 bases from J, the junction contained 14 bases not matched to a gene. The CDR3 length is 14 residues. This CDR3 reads CASSTGTTQEGQFF. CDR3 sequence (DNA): TGTGCCAGCAGCACCGGGACTACCCAAGAGGGGCAGTTCTTC.

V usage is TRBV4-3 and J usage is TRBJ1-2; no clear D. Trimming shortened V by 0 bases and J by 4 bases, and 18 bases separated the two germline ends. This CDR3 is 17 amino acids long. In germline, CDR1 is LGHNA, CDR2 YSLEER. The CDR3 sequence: CASSQDWTQFRRYGYTF. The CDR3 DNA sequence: TGCGCCAGCAGCCAAGACTGGACCCAGTTTAGGCGCTATGGCTACACCTTC.

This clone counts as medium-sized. CDR3 amino acids: CASSQDRGTAYEQYF. The CDR3 DNA reads TGCGCCAGCAGCCAAGATCGGGGGACAGCCTACGAGCAGTACTTC. The chain recombines TRBV4-3 with TRBJ2-7; possible D gene TRBD1, 7 bases. Germline CDR1 is LGHNA and CDR2 is YSLEER. The CDR3 runs to 15 residues. Trimming pared 0 bases from V and 2 bases from J, leaving 11 bases between.

CDR3 sequence reads: CASSWDRNNEQFF. The CDR3, as DNA: TGTGCCAGCAGCTGGGACAGGAACAATGAGCAGTTCTTC. The rearrangement joins TRBV7-7 to TRBJ2-1; 8 nucleotides match TRBD1. Per the germline V gene, CDR1 is SSHAT and CDR2 is FNYEAQ (reference sequence). V was pared by 4 bases and J by 5 bases, with 1 base of the junction left unmatched. CDR3 length equals 13 residues. Drawing the rest from reference TRBV7-7 and TRBJ2-1, the complete variable domain is GAGVSQSPRYKVTKRGQDVTLRCDPISSHATLYWYQQALGQGPEFLTYFNYEAQPDKSGLPSDRFSAERPEGSISTLTIQRTEQRDSAMYRCASSWDRNNEQFFGPGTRLTVL.